These T cell receptor beta chains were read from a single sample in a study of cytomegalovirus exposure and HLA in healthy donors. Profiling relied on immunoSEQ multiplex PCR, and the TCRdb table lists in-frame clones only, not all of them. The table includes 150,000 or so clones, around 82% detected once. The sample was PBMCs. The source of these receptors is a man between 25 and 39 years old in good health and CMV-seronegative. CDR3s include the opening cysteine and the closing phenylalanine or tryptophan. A D gene is named only where the DNA matches it firmly. Only part of the rows carry a size: once, few, many, or a class if the clone is expanded.

cdr3_length clone_size j_call d_call v_call cdr3_aa cdr3_nt
14 NA TRBJ2-5 TRBD2 TRBV19 CASSRLAALETQYF TGTGCCAGTAGTCGACTAGCGGCCTTAGAGACCCAGTACTTC
17 NA TRBJ2-3 TRBD1 TRBV7-3 CASSTTTGTGGTDTQYF TGTGCCAGCAGCACTACGACCGGGACAGGGGGCACAGATACGCAGTATTTT
15 NA TRBJ2-2 TRBD1 TRBV2 CASRKSTGGTGELFF TGTGCCAGCCGGAAGAGCACAGGGGGCACCGGGGAGCTGTTTTTT
14 NA TRBJ1-2 NA TRBV2 CASSSQAGAQGYTF TGTGCCAGCAGTTCACAGGCGGGGGCGCAAGGCTACACCTTC
17 NA TRBJ2-1 TRBD2 TRBV5-1 CASSGGLAAGPNDEQFF TGCGCCAGCAGCGGCGGACTAGCGGCTGGGCCCAACGATGAGCAGTTCTTC
11 NA TRBJ1-2 NA TRBV20-1 CSARDRAGYTF TGCAGTGCTAGAGACAGGGCCGGCTACACCTTC
13 NA TRBJ2-1 NA TRBV5-4 CASSYPETVEQFF TGTGCCAGCAGCTACCCTGAGACAGTTGAGCAGTTCTTC
14 once TRBJ2-3 TRBD2 TRBV19 CASMRGALTDTQYF TGTGCCAGTATGCGGGGGGCACTCACAGATACGCAGTATTTT
15 NA TRBJ2-1 TRBD1 TRBV18 CASSPDRVKRNEQFF TGTGCCAGCTCACCGGACAGGGTTAAGCGCAATGAGCAGTTCTTC
13 NA TRBJ1-2 TRBD1 TRBV5-1 CASRDRVDYGYTF TGCGCCAGCAGGGACAGGGTGGACTATGGCTACACCTTC